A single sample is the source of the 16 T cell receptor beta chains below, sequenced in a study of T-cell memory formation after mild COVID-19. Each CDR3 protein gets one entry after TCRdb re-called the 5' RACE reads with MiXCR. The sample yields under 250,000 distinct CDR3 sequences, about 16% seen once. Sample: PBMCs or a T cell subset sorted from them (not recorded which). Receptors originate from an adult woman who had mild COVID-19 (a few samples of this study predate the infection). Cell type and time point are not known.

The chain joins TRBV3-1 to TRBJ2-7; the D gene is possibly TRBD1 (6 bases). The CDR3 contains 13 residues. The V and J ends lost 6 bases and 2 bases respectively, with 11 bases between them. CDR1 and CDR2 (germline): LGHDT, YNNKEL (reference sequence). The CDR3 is CASRPTGTYEQYF. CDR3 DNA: TGTGCCAGCAGGCCTACAGGGACCTACGAGCAGTACTTC.

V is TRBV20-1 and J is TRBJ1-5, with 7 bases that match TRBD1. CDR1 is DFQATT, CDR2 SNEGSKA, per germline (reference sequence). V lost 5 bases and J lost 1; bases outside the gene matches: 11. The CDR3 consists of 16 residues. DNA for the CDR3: TGCAGTGCTGGCCGAACAGGGGCACAAAGCAATCAGCCCCAGCATTTT. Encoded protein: CSAGRTGAQSNQPQHF.

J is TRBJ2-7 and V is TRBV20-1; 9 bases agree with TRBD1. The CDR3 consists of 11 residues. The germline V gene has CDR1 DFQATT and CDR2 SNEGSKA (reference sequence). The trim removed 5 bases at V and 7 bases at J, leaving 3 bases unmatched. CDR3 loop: CSAGQGREQYF. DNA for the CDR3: TGCAGTGCTGGACAGGGGCGGGAGCAGTACTTC.

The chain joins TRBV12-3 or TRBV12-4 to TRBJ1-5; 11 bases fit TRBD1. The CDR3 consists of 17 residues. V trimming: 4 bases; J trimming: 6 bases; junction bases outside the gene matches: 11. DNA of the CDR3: TGTGCCAGCAGTTCTGGGACAGGGGGAAGTAGGGGTCAGCCCCAGCATTTT. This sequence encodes CASSSGTGGSRGQPQHF.

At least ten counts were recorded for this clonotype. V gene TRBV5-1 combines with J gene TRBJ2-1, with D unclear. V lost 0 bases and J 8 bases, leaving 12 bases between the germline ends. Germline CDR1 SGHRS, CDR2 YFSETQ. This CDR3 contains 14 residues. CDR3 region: CASSLVVDNHEQFF. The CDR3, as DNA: TGCGCCAGCAGCTTGGTTGTCGACAACCATGAGCAGTTCTTC.

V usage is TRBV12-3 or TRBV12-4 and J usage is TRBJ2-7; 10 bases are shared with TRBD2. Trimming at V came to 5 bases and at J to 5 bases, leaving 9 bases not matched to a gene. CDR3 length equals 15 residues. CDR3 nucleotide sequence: TGTGCCAGCAGTCTCCCTCGGACTAGCGGAGACGAGCAGTACTTC. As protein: CASSLPRTSGDEQYF.

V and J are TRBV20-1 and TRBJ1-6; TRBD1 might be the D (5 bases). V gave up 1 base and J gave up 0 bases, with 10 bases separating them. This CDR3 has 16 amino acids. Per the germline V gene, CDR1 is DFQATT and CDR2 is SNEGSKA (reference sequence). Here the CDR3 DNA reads TGCAGTGCTAGAGTGGGACCGACCTCCTATAATTCACCCCTCCACTTT. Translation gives CSARVGPTSYNSPLHF.

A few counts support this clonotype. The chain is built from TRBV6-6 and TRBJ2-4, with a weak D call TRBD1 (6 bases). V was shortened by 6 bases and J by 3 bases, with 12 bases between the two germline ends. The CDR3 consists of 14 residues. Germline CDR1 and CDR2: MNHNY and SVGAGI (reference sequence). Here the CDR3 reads CASSQGQNKNIQYF. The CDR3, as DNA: TGTGCCAGCAGCCAAGGACAGAACAAAAACATTCAGTACTTC.

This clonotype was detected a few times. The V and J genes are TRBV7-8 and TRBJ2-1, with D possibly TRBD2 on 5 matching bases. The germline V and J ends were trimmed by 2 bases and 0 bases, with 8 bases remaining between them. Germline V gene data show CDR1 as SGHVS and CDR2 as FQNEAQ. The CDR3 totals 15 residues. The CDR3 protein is CASSLQTSSYNEQFF. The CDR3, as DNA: TGTGCCAGCAGCTTACAAACTAGCTCCTACAATGAGCAGTTCTTC.

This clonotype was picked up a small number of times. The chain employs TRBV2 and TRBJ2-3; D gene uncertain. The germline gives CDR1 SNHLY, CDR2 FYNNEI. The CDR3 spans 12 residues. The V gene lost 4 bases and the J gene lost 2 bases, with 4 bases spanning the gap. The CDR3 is CASSANTDTQYF. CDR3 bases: TGTGCCAGCAGTGCCAACACAGATACGCAGTATTTT.

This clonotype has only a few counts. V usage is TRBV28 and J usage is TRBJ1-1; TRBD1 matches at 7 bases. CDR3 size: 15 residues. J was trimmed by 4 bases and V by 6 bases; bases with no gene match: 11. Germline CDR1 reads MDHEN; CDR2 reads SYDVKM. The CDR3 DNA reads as TGTGCCAGCAGGTACGCACAGGGGAGCGGCACTGAAGCTTTCTTT. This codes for CASRYAQGSGTEAFF.

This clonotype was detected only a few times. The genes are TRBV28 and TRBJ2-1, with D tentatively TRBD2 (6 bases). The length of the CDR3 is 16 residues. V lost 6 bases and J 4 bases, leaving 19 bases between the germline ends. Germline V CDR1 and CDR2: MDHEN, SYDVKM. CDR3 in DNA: TGTGCCAGCAGCTCCATAAGGGTCGGGAGATACAATGAGCAGTTCTTC. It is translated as CASSSIRVGRYNEQFF.

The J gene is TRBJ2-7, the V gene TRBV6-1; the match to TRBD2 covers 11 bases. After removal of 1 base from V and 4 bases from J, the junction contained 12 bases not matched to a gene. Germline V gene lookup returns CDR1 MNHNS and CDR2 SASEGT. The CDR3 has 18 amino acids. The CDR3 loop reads CASSEELAGGPGRYEQYF. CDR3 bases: TGTGCCAGCAGTGAAGAGTTAGCGGGAGGGCCAGGGCGGTACGAGCAGTACTTC.

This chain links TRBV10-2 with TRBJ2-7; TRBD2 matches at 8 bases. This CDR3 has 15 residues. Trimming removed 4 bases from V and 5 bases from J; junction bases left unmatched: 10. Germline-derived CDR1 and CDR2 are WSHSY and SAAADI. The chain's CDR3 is CASSVSGSFPDEQYF. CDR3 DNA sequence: TGCGCCAGCAGTGTCAGCGGGAGCTTCCCCGACGAGCAGTACTTC.

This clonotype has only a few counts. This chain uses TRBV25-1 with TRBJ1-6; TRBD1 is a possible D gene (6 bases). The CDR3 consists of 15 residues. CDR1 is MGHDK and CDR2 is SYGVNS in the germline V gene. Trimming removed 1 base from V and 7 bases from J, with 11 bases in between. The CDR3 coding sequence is TGTGCCAGCAGTGAATCAGGGGCTGGGAATTCACCCCTCCACTTT. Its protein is CASSESGAGNSPLHF. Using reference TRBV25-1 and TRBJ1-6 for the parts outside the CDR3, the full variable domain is EADIYQTPRYLVIGTGKKITLECSQTMGHDKMYWYQQDPGMELHLIHYSYGVNSTEKGDLSSESTVSRIRTEHFPLTLESARPSHTSQYLCASSESGAGNSPLHFGNGTRLTVT.

The CDR3 bases are TGTGCCAGCAGCACGACGACAGGGAACCAAGAGACCCAGTACTTC. It specifies CASSTTTGNQETQYF. The chain has TRBV5-5 and TRBJ2-5; 7 bases fit TRBD1. The CDR3 has 15 residues. V lost 4 bases, J lost 0 bases, and 6 bases stayed unmatched. The germline V gene has CDR1 SGHKS and CDR2 YYEKEE (reference sequence).